This paragraph covers one T cell receptor beta chain sequence. This clone came up once. The antigen it recognizes is unknown. There are no base qualities to consult, and no much larger clone falls within one base. Preparation of the library involved the immunoSEQ multiplex PCR assay. The multiplex PCR relied on a mix of 60 forward primers for TCR Vbeta segments and 13 reverse primers for TCR Jbeta segments. The CDR3 region of rearranged TCR beta genes was amplified from genomic DNA by a multiplex PCR assay. On the Illumina HiSeq System, the amplified TCR beta libraries were sequenced as 87-base-pair reads. The authors' pipeline ran thus. A later analysis counted about 80 million unique TCR beta chains across the 640 or so repertoires, and around 12 million of these chains were shared by at least two donors. Raw reads were error-corrected and collapsed into unique sequences by a nearest-neighbor algorithm in which closely related sequences were merged to remove PCR and sequencing errors. CDR3 sequences were aligned to IMGT reference sequences to assign V, D and J gene segments. For a sequence to be retained, a match of at least six nucleotides to both a V gene segment and a J gene segment was required. Rearrangements were classified as productive when the CDR3 lacked stop codons and remained in frame with V and J, and all other rearrangements were classified as non-productive. CDR3 was defined by IMGT convention, running from the second conserved V-encoded cysteine to the conserved J-encoded phenylalanine. Sequences without an unambiguous match to a single V gene segment were excluded from the earlier analysis of several hundred of the donors. In an earlier analysis of approximately 500 of the donors, a V segment was called functional when productive rearrangements were above 56.7%, and segregating when the standard deviation between donors exceeded 5%. A statistical classification framework was developed to diagnose cytomegalovirus status using the catalog of TCR beta chain sequences. In a later analysis, V and J genes were assigned by comparing TCR nucleotide sequences against IMGT/GENE-DB human TR gene sequences. A later analysis assigned CDR3 sequences and most-parsimonious VDJ recombination scenarios with the TCRdist pipeline. In a later analysis, each TCR beta chain was defined by its CDR3 amino acid sequence together with its V-gene family, and reads lacking a unique V-gene family were excluded. To address suspected cross-contamination and a sequencing artifact, a later analysis removed 450 to 700 highly shared, low-generation-probability nucleotide sequences. A later analysis calculated a clonal expansion index for each public chain from normalized within-repertoire ranks of inferred template counts. A later analysis computed generation probabilities with a VDJ recombination model fitted to out-of-frame rearrangements, and checked the results against IGoR. Hypergeometric tests were used in a later analysis to score TCR-TCR, TCR-HLA and TCR-CMV co-occurrence, with a repertoire-size bias correction applied to the TCR pairs. False discovery rates were estimated in a later analysis by permuting HLA or CMV assignments 20 times. In a later analysis, co-occurring TCRs were grouped using DBSCAN, and TCRdist sequence similarity was added for clustering within HLA-allele-positive subsets. Co-occurrence clustering excluded repertoires with fewer than 30,000 or more than 120,000 public chains, plus five with anomalous nucleotide sharing. TCRdb obtained this table from immuneACCESS and retained in-frame rearrangements with V and J assigned. These tables miss some clones; where compared with another copy, unresolved V genes account for less than half of the shortfall, and the remainder is unexplained. The V and J calls and clone size were taken over from that table, and D and trimming were inferred from the DNA. The sample table holds 50,000 to 75,000 clones, of which about four fifths were seen once. Together, the top ten hold over 3% of the sample.

The cohort was made up of under 800 healthy bone marrow donors. At the time of sampling, all cohort members were nominally healthy, though unrecorded immune exposures were likely present. The donor was CMV seronegative and was included in the group of 352 seronegative cohort members. Every donor gave a peripheral blood sample, and the peripheral blood mononuclear cells from that sample were used for TCR beta sequencing. The Qiagen DNeasy Blood Extraction Kit was used to extract genomic DNA from the blood cell samples. These data come from a study of cytomegalovirus exposure and HLA in healthy donors (dated by TCRdb to about 2017). In terms of the full investigation: An earlier analysis of several hundred of the donors reported roughly 300 Gb of sequence data and about 120 million unique TCR beta sequences obtained from some 170 million T cells. HLA typing included class I and class II loci at four-digit resolution. To study patterns of TCR occurrence, a later analysis re-analyzed previously published TCR beta repertoires from 500 to 850 donors and added high-resolution HLA genotyping. Among some 400 genotyped donors of the cohort, an average of about 220,000 unique TCR beta nucleotide sequences was sequenced per donor, of which about 19% were non-productive. An early release that covered approximately 600 HLA-typed donors contained about 300 gigabases of sequencing data and about 84 million unique TCR sequences. The T cell repertoires of 666 subjects were profiled by immunosequencing and related to cytomegalovirus serostatus. Every repertoire in the discovery cohort had been generated on one and the same sequencing platform. The study aimed to test whether signatures of past pathogen exposure could be identified by cataloging public T cell receptors. Typing coverage varied by locus: about 620-630 donors for A, B, C, DRB1 and DQB1; some 520 for DQA1; about 570 for DPA1; 450 to 480 for DPB1. In the later analysis, no new phenotypic data were used to find candidate immune exposures; instead, reliance was placed on TCR beta sequences and their occurrence across donors. To predict cytomegalovirus infection status, the study combined high-throughput TCR immunosequencing, statistical association of individual TCRs with disease status, and machine learning. Donor age, sex, ethnicity and CMV serostatus were compiled alongside the repertoire data. Genome-wide SNP genotypes for about 65% of the roughly 700 donors were used in a later genetic analysis, which treated that subset as a discovery cohort. A separate validation cohort of 100 to 150 different subjects was used in addition to the roughly 670-subject first cohort. An earlier analysis of fewer than 750 of the donors used high-throughput TCR beta sequencing to judge whether each TCR beta V gene segment behaved as functional or pseudogenic. The genetic ancestry cluster associated with self-reported Caucasian donors included about 81% of the roughly 400 genotyped donors. Because of strong linkage in the cohort, five DR-DQ haplotypes were treated as single units for association and clustering. On the study overall, not on this receptor specifically: A few of the identified cytomegalovirus-associated TCR beta chains were confirmed in vitro to be specific for cytomegalovirus antigens. Because the 87-base-pair reads could not distinguish some IMGT-functional V segments, including TRBV6-2 and TRBV6-3, those segments were excluded. The authors suggested that the approach could potentially be generalized to other disease states and immunological phenotypes. When HLA alleles, especially DR and DQ, strongly co-occurred, attributing TCR associations to individual alleles was difficult. While some public TCRs were present in many individuals, most TCR sequences turned up only very rarely across donors. A later analysis found that HLA-associated TCR beta chains were more clonally expanded and had lower generation probabilities than equally common non-associated chains. Immune exposure information for the cohort was limited to CMV serostatus. Sequencing depth was assumed to be roughly uniform across donors in the presence/absence analyses, though that assumption may not hold. In a later analysis, the rate of TCR association differed among HLA loci, with DRB1 alleles having the most associated TCRs and HLA-C alleles having the fewest. A cluster of highly shared sequence variants was judged likely to represent a technical artifact of the sequencing pipeline. In this cohort, only TCR beta chains were sequenced, and detectable features were limited by the absence of alpha or paired-chain data. In both the original and validation cohorts, the classifier was reported to diagnose cytomegalovirus status with high specificity and sensitivity. A later genetic analysis associated a missense DCLRE1C variant with V-gene and J-gene trimming of TCR beta chains, and an independent cohort replicated the association. Correlated functional status among segregating V segments might reflect linkage disequilibrium, but an unknown experimental factor could not be ruled out. The earlier analysis of 587 of the donors excluded 15 to 20 rarely observed V segments, including chromosome 9 orphons, because counts were too low. At a false discovery rate of 0.05, a later analysis linked under 20,000 TCR beta sequences to specific HLA alleles. In a later analysis, most CMV-associated TCR beta chains were found to appear HLA-restricted, with HLA associations seemingly driven largely by CMV exposure. In an earlier analysis of 587 of the donors, most TCR beta V segments appeared in productive rearrangements about 87% or about 30% of the time, broadly matching IMGT annotations. A further reported finding was that TCR beta sequences accurately predicted the HLA-A and HLA-B alleles for most subjects in the first cohort. The study gave a list of 150 to 200 TCR beta chains associated with cytomegalovirus. According to a later genetic analysis, donors in an Asian-associated ancestry cluster had fewer N-insertions in productive TCRs than the roughly 670-donor mean. A later analysis reported that several top co-occurrence clusters appeared linked to parvovirus B19, influenza, CMV and Epstein-Barr virus. Because some donors lacked HLA typing at each locus, the association tests relied only on the typed subset.

Per the germline V gene, MGHDK is the CDR1 and SYGVNS is the CDR2. Trimming at the junction amounts to 2 bases on V and 6 bases on J, and the germline ends lie 4 bases apart. The CDR3 runs 11 amino acids, cysteine and phenylalanine included. The sequence is cut down to CDR3 DNA, 33 bases in frame from base 1. Sample: PBMCs. Recombination connected TRBV25-1 to TRBJ1-2, with no reliable assignment of the D segment. This receptor was taken from a woman aged 40 to 50 in good health and CMV-seronegative. DNA sequence: TGTGCCAGCAGTGAACAGGATGGCTACACCTTC. Its translation reads: CASSEQDGYTF.